This T cell receptor beta chain emerged from a study of T cells in localized non-small cell lung cancer. Some clones are missing from TCRdb's copy, which holds only in-frame ones; the method was immunoSEQ multiplex PCR. The data contain about 4,100 clones, 35% to 45% of them singletons. Between the trimmed V and J ends, which lost 10 bases and 6 bases, there was a span of 19 bases. The germline CDR1 and CDR2 sequences are MDHEN and SYDVKM. The CDR3 is 13 residues long. Overall study results and limits: Out of the top 100 tumor clones, a median approximately 57 were seen in adjacent lung. Longer overall survival accompanied higher blood T cell density. Because sequencing included only one region (of the tumor), heterogeneity remains possible. Adjacent uninvolved lung had the highest clonality, suggesting focused antigen responses.

On this clone: The antigen is unknown.

The material was lung tumor tissue, obtained before any cancer treatment. The source is a woman aged 35 to 75 with stage I lung adenocarcinoma. The gene calls are TRBV28 and TRBJ2-7; the D gene could be TRBD1 or TRBD2 (7 bases each). CDR3 in amino acids: CATGGRDIGEQYF. In nucleotides, the CDR3 is TGTGCCACAGGGGGGAGGGATATCGGCGAGCAGTACTTC.